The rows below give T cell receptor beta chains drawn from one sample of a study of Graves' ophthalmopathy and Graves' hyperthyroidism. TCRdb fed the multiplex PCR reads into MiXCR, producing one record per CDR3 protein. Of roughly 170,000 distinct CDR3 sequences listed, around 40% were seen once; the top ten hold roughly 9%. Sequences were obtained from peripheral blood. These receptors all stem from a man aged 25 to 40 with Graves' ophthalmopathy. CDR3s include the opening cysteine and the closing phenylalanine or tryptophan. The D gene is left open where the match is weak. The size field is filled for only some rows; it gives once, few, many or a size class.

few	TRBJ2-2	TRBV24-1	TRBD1	CATSDLGQGDTGELFF	TGTGCCACCAGTGATTTGGGACAGGGGGACACCGGGGAGCTGTTTTTT
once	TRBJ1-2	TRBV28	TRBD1	CASRDGTGGHYGYTF	TGTGCCAGCAGGGATGGGACAGGGGGCCACTATGGCTACACCTTC
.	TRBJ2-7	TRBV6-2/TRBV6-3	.	CASSYQGRGEQYF	TGTGCCAGCAGTTACCAGGGGAGGGGCGAGCAGTACTTC
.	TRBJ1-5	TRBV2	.	CASSEGASNQPQHF	TGTGCCAGCAGTGAGGGGGCAAGCAATCAGCCCCAGCATTTT
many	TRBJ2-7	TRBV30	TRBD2	CAWSAIPGLAGVGEQYF	TGTGCCTGGAGCGCAATACCGGGGCTAGCGGGAGTAGGCGAGCAGTACTTC
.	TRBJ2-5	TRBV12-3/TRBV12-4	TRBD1	CASSSTGGLGVGTQYF	TGTGCCAGCAGTTCTACAGGGGGATTGGGGGTTGGGACCCAGTACTTC
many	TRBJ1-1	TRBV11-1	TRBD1	CASSLSGTGGIAFF	TGTGCCAGCAGCTTGTCCGGGACAGGGGGTATAGCTTTCTTT
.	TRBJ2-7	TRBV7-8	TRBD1	CASRVDRATYEQYF	TGTGCCAGCAGGGTGGACAGGGCAACCTACGAGCAGTACTTC
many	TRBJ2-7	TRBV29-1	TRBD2	CSVSGGGAYEQYF	TGCAGCGTTTCCGGCGGGGGAGCCTACGAGCAGTACTTC
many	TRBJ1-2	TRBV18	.	CASSPSLGRTPGYGYTF	TGTGCCAGCTCACCCAGTCTTGGGCGTACCCCTGGCTATGGCTACACCTTC
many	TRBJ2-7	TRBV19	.	CASSFSVEGAYEQYF	TGTGCCAGTAGTTTTAGCGTTGAGGGGGCCTACGAGCAGTACTTC
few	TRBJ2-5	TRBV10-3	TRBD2	CASKEGRAVETQYF	TGTGCCTCTAAAGAAGGGAGGGCCGTGGAGACCCAGTACTTC
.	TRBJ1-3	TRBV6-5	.	CASSYTRDIGNTIYF	TGTGCCAGCAGTTACACCCGGGACATCGGAAACACCATATATTTT
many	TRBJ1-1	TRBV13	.	CASSLGTSEAFF	TGTGCCAGCAGCCTAGGGACCTCCGAAGCTTTCTTT
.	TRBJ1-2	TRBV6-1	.	CASSERQTNYGYTF	TGTGCCAGCAGTGAACGGCAGACGAACTATGGCTACACCTTC
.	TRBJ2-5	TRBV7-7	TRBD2	CASSPGTSKETQYF	TGTGCTAGCAGCCCCGGGACTAGCAAAGAGACCCAGTACTTC
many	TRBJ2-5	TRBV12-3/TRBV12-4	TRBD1	CASSKTGGRRETQYF	TGTGCCAGCAGCAAGACAGGGGGCCGGCGAGAGACCCAGTACTTC
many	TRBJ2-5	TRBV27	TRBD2	CASSSRTSGGGTQYF	TGTGCCAGCAGTTCCCGGACTAGCGGGGGAGGGACCCAGTACTTC
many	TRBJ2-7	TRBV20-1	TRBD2	CSADRREGPNEQYF	TGCAGTGCAGATCGGCGGGAGGGCCCGAACGAGCAATACTTC
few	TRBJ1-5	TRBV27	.	CASRGLGGSNQPQHF	TGTGCCAGCAGGGGTTTAGGGGGTTCCAATCAGCCCCAGCATTTT
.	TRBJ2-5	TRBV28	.	CASSPSGNGETQYF	TGTGCCAGCAGTCCGAGCGGAAACGGAGAGACCCAGTACTTC
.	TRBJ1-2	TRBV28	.	CASSSNPGVRGYTF	TGTGCCAGCAGCTCTAACCCAGGGGTCCGAGGCTACACCTTC
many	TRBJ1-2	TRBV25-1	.	CASSEGVPARDGYTF	TGTGCCAGCAGTGAAGGAGTGCCCGCGAGAGATGGCTACACCTTC
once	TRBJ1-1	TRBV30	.	CAWSVAYLNTEAFF	TGTGCCTGGAGTGTAGCATATCTGAACACTGAAGCTTTCTTT
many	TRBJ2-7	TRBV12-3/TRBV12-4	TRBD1	CASSPEQGVEQYF	TGTGCCAGCAGTCCGGAGCAGGGGGTCGAGCAGTACTTC
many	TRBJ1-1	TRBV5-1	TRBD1	CASSYSGTGYRNTEAFF	TGCGCCAGCAGCTACTCCGGGACAGGCTACCGGAACACTGAAGCTTTCTTT